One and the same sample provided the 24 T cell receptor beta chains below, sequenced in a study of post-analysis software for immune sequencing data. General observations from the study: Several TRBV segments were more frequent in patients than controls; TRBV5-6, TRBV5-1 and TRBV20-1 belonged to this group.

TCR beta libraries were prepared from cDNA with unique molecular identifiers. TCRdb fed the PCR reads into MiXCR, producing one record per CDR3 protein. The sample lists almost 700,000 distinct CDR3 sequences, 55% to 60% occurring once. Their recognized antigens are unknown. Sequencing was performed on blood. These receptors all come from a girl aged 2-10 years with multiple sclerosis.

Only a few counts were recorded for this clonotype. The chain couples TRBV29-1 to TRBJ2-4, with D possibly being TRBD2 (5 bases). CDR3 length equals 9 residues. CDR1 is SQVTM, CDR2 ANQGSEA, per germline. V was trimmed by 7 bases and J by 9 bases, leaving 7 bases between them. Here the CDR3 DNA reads TGCAGCGCGGAGGCCATTCAGTACTTC. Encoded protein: CSAEAIQYF.

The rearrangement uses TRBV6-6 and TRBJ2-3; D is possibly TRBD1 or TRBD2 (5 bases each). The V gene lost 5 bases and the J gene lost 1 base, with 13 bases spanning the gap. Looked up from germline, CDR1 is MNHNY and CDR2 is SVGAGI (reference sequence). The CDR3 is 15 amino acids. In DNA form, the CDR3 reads TGTGCCAGCAGTAACGAGGGACGTGGCACAGATACGCAGTATTTT. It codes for CASSNEGRGTDTQYF.

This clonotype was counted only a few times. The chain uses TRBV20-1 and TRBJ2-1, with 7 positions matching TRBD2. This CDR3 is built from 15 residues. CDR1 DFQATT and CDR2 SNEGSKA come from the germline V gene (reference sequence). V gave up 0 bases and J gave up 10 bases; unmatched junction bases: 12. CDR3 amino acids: CSAREAGLDVPEQFF. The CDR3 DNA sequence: TGCAGTGCTAGAGAGGCCGGACTAGACGTACCCGAGCAGTTCTTC.

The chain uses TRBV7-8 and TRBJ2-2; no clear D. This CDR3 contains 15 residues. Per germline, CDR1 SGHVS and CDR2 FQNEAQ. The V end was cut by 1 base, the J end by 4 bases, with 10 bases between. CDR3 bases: TGTGCCAGCAGCTTAGTGCCAGAAGGCACCGGGGAGCTGTTTTTT. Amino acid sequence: CASSLVPEGTGELFF.

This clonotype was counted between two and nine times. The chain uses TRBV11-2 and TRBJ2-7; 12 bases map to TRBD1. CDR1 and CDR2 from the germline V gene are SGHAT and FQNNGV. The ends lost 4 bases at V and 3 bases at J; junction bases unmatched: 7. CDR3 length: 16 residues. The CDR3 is CASSSFRDRGLYEQYF. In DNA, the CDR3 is TGTGCCAGCAGCTCCTTCAGGGACAGGGGGCTCTACGAGCAGTACTTC.

The CDR3 DNA follows: TGCGCCAGCAGCCAAGTAGGTTCGGGGGGCGGGTACGAGCAGTACTTC. Translation: CASSQVGSGGGYEQYF. The V call is TRBV4-3, the J call TRBJ2-7, with a possible D match to TRBD2 (7 bases). In germline, CDR1 is LGHNA, CDR2 YSLEER. The CDR3 runs to 16 residues. Between the trimmed V and J ends, which lost 1 base and 4 bases, there was a span of 17 bases.

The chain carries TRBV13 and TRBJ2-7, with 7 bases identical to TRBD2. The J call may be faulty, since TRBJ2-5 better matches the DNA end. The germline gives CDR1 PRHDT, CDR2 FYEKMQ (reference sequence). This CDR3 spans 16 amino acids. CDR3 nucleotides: TGTGCCAGCAGCTTAGTCCTCCAGCGGGACGGAGAGACCCAGTACTTC. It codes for CASSLVLQRDGETQYF.

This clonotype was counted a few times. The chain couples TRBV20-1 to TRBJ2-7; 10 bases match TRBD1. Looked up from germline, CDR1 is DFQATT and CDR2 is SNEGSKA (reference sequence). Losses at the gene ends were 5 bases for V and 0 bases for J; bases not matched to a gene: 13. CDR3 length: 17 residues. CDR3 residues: CSAAGTGAKPLSYEQYF. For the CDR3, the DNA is TGCAGTGCTGCCGGGACAGGGGCCAAACCCCTCTCCTACGAGCAGTACTTC.

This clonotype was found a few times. The CDR3 sequence: CASSQITGGRTDTQYF. Written as DNA, the CDR3 is TGTGCCAGCAGCCAGATCACGGGAGGCCGCACAGATACGCAGTATTTT. J is TRBJ2-3 and V is TRBV4-2; TRBD2 aligns across 7 bases. CDR1 and CDR2 from the germline V gene are LGHNA and YNFKEQ. J gave up 1 base and V 3 bases, and 7 bases lay outside the gene matches. There are 16 residues in the CDR3.

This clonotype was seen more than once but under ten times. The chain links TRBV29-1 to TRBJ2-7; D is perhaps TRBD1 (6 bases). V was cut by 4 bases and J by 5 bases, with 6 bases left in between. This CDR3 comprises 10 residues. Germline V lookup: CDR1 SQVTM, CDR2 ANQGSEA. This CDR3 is CSVGTDEQYF. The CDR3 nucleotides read TGCAGCGTTGGGACAGACGAGCAGTACTTC.

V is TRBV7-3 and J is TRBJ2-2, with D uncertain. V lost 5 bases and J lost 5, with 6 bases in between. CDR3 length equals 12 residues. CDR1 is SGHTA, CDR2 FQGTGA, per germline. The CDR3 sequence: CASSPSTGELFF. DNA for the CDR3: TGTGCCAGCAGCCCATCGACCGGGGAGCTGTTTTTT.

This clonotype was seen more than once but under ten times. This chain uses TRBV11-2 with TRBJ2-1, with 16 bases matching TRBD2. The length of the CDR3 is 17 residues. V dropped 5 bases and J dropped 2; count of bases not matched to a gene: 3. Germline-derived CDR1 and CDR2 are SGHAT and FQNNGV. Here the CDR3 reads CASSLGTSGGAYNEQFF. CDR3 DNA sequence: TGTGCCAGCAGCCTCGGGACTAGCGGGGGGGCCTACAATGAGCAGTTCTTC.

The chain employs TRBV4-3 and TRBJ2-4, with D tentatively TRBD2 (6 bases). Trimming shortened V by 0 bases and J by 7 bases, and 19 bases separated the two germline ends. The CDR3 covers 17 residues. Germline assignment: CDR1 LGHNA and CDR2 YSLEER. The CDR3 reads CASSQDPAGGRANIQYF. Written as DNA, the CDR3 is TGCGCCAGCAGCCAAGACCCAGCGGGCGGCAGGGCGAACATTCAGTACTTC.

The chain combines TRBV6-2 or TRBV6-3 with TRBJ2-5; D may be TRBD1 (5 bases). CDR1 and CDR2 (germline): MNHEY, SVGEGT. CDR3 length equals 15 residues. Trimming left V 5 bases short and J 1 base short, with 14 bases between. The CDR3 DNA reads TGTGCCAGCAGTCCCTTCTTTGACAGCCAAGAGACCCAGTACTTC. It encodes CASSPFFDSQETQYF.

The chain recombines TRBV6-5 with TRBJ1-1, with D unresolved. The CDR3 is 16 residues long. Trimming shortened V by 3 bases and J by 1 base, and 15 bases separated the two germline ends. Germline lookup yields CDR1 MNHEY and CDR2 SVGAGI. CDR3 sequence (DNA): TGTGCCAGCAGTTATGGAAGAGGCATCGGGAACACTGAAGCTTTCTTT. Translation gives CASSYGRGIGNTEAFF.

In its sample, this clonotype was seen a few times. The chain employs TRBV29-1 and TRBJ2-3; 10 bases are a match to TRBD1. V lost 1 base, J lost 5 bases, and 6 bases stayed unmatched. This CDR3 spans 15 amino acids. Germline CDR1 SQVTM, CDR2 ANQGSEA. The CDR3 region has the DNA TGCAGCGTTGAAGCGACAGGGGGCGAAGGAGATACGCAGTATTTT. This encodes CSVEATGGEGDTQYF.

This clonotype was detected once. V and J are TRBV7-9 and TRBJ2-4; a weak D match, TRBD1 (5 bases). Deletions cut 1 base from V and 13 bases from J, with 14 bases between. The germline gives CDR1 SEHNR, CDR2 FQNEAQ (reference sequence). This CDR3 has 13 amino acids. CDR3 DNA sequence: TGTGCCAGCAGCTTAGACGACAGCTACGGGCAGTACTTC. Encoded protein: CASSLDDSYGQYF.

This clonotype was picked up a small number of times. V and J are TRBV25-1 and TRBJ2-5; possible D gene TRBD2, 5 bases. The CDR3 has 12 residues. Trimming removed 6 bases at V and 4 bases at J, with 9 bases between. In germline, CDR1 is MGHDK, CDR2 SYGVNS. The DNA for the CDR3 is TGTGCCAGCAGAGGACTTGGAGAGACCCAGTACTTC. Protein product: CASRGLGETQYF. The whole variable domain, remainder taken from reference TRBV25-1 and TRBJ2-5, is EADIYQTPRYLVIGTGKKITLECSQTMGHDKMYWYQQDPGMELHLIHYSYGVNSTEKGDLSSESTVSRIRTEHFPLTLESARPSHTSQYLCASRGLGETQYFGPGTRLLVL.

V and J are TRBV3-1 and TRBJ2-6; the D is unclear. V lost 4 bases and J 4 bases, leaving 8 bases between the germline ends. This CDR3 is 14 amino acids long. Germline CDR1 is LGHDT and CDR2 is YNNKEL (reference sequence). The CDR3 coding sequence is TGTGCCAGCAGCCCCTCTTGGGGGGCCAACGTCCTGACTTTC. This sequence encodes CASSPSWGANVLTF.

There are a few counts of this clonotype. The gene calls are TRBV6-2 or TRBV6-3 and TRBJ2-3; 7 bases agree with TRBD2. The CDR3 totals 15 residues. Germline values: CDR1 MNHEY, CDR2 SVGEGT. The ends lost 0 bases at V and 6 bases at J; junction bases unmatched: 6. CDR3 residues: CASSYSGSGADTQYF. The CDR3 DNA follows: TGTGCCAGCAGTTACTCTGGGAGCGGGGCTGATACGCAGTATTTT.

The CDR3 DNA reads as TGTGCCAGCAGTTTCAATGGACAGTCCTACGAGCAGTACTTC. Amino acids: CASSFNGQSYEQYF. This rearrangement joins TRBV27 to TRBJ2-7, with D possibly matching TRBD1 (6 bases). The CDR3 sequence is 14 residues long. In germline, CDR1 is MNHEY, CDR2 SMNVEV (reference sequence). V lost 3 bases, J lost 1 base, and 10 bases lay in between.

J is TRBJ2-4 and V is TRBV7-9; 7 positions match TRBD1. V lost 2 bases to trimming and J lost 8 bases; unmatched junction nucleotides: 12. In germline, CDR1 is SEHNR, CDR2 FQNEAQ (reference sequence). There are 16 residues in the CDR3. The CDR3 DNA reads TGTGCCAGCAGCTTAAATGCAGGGGGTTTGCTCCACATTCAGTACTTC. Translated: CASSLNAGGLLHIQYF.

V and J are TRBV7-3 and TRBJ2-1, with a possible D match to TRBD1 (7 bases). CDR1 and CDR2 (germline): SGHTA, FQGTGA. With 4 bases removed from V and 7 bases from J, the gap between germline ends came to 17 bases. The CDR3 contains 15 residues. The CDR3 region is CASSSQGGEGNEQFF. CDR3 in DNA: TGTGCCAGCAGCTCGCAGGGGGGCGAAGGTAATGAGCAGTTCTTC.

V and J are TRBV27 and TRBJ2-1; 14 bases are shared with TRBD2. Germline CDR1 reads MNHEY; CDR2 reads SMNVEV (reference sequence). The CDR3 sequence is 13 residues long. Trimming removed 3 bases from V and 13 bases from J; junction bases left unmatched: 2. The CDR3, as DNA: TGTGCCAGCAGTTTGACTAGCGGGAGGGGACAGTTCTTC. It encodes CASSLTSGRGQFF.